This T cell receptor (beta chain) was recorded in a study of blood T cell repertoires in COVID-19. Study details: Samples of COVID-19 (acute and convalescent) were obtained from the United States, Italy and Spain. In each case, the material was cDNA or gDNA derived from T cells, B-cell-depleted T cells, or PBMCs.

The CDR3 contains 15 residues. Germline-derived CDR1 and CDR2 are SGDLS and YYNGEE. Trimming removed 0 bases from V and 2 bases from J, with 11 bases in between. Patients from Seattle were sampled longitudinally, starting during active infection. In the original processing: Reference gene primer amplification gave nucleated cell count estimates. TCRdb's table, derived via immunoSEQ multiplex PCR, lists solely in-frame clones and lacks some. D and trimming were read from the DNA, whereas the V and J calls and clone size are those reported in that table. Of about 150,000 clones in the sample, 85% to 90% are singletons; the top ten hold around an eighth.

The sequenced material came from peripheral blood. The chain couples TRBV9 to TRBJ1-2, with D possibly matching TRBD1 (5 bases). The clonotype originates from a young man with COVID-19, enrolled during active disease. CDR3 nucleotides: TGTGCCAGCAGCGTAGGGAGACAGCAAAACTATGGCTACACCTTC. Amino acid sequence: CASSVGRQQNYGYTF.